This T cell receptor (beta chain) appears in the sequencing data of a study of blood T cell repertoires in COVID-19. In the authors' workflow: Amplification with reference gene primers provided the estimates of nucleated cell counts. Assay: immunoSEQ multiplex PCR; the TCRdb copy retains only in-frame clones and omits some. That table supplies the V and J calls and clone size; D and trimming were determined from the DNA. The repertoire has 190,000 or so clones, around nine tenths of them found once; the top ten carry around 0.88%. Sequencing was performed on peripheral blood. The TCR comes from a woman between 18 and 29 years old who had recovered from COVID-19.

DNA of the CDR3: TGTGCCAGCAGCCCCCGGGACAGGGCCCTGACGGGGTATAATTCACCCCTCCACTTT. Translating gives CASSPRDRALTGYNSPLHF. The rearrangement links TRBV7-2 to TRBJ1-6; 9 positions agree with TRBD1. The CDR3 is made up of 19 amino acids. Per the germline V gene, CDR1 is SGHTA and CDR2 is FQGNSA. With V trimmed by 5 bases and J by 4 bases, 15 bases remained unmatched.